This TCR beta chain is drawn from a study of monozygotic twins with inflammatory bowel disease. The UMIs contained a 6-nucleotide sample barcode. They were added by template switching during cDNA synthesis. After re-calling the 5' RACE reads, TCRdb lists one entry per CDR3 protein, DNA absent. The sample shows roughly 200,000 distinct CDR3 sequences, and 1.5% to 2% sits with its ten largest clones. Overall study findings and caveats: Inverse Simpson values showed less TCRbeta diversity in IBD patients than in their healthy co-twins. Subtypes among T cells remained indistinguishable. The authors note that differing immunosuppressive treatments may have added variability to patient repertoires.

In regard to this clonotype: Its antigen remains unknown.

The CDR3 is made up of 16 amino acids. Germline V CDR1 and CDR2: SGHVS, FQNEAQ. The sequencing sample was made of blood. J is TRBJ2-2 and V is TRBV7-8; absent DNA, TCRdb's TRBD1 call cannot be checked. This TCR came from a human donor with ulcerative colitis or Crohn's disease, or a healthy co-twin of an affected twin (not recorded which). The CDR3 protein is CASTFGTGRGVGELFF. Full variable domain (missing parts from reference TRBV7-8 and TRBJ2-2): GAGVSQSPRYKVAKRGQDVALRCDPISGHVSLFWYQQALGQGPEFLTYFQNEAQLDKSGLPSDRFFAERPEGSVSTLKIQRTQQEDSAVYLCASTFGTGRGVGELFFGEGSRLTVL.